Each of the 13 T cell receptor beta chains below was sequenced from the same sample in a study of blood T cell repertoires in COVID-19. Repertoires were generated with immunoSEQ multiplex PCR, while TCRdb's copy carries only in-frame clones and drops some. This repertoire shows approximately 300,000 clones, around nine tenths found once; its top ten account for 3.9%. Sequenced material: PBMCs or T cells enriched from blood (not recorded which). These receptors originate from a woman aged 25 to 39 who had been exposed to COVID-19.

V is TRBV4-3 and J is TRBJ2-7, with D unresolved. V was trimmed by 2 bases and J by 1 base, leaving 12 bases between them. Germline loops: CDR1 LGHNA, CDR2 YSLEER. The CDR3 is made up of 15 amino acids. CDR3 sequence (DNA): TGCGCCAGCAGCCAATTTCGAGTGTCTTCCTACGAGCAGTACTTC. Translating gives CASSQFRVSSYEQYF.

CDR3 amino acids: CASRLGQGKPYGYTF. As DNA, the CDR3 is TGTGCCAGCAGGTTAGGACAGGGAAAACCCTATGGCTACACCTTC. The chain is built from TRBV2 and TRBJ1-2, with 8 nucleotides matching TRBD1. The CDR3 spans 15 residues. Germline V gene lookup returns CDR1 SNHLY and CDR2 FYNNEI. V lost 6 bases and J lost 4; bases outside the gene matches: 10. The full variable domain, with the rest looked up from reference TRBV2 and TRBJ1-2, is EPEVTQTPSHQVTQMGQEVILRCVPISNHLYFYWYRQILGQKVEFLVSFYNNEISEKSEIFDDQFSVERPDGSNFTLKIRSTKLEDSAMYFCASRLGQGKPYGYTFGSGTRLTVV.

This clone was counted ten times or more. The rearrangement uses TRBV5-5 and TRBJ2-2; D is possibly TRBD1 (6 bases). Germline CDR1 is SGHKS and CDR2 is YYEKEE (reference sequence). Trimming took 0 bases from V and 3 from J, leaving 9 bases between them. This CDR3 is 15 amino acids long. CDR3 DNA sequence: TGTGCCAGCAGCTTGGGGGCAGGGGACACCGGGGAGCTGTTTTTT. The encoded protein is CASSLGAGDTGELFF.

CDR3 nucleotide sequence: TGCGCCAGCAGCTTGGCCCCCAGCGACACCGGGGAGCTGTTTTTT. Its translation is CASSLAPSDTGELFF. The V gene is TRBV5-1, the J gene TRBJ2-2; D not certain. Trimming left V 0 bases short and J 3 bases short, with 9 bases between. Germline V gene sequence: CDR1 SGHRS, CDR2 YFSETQ. The CDR3 runs 15 residues.

Only a few counts were recorded for this clone. V usage is TRBV6-2 or TRBV6-3 and J usage is TRBJ1-5, with TRBD1 identical over 7 bases. The germline V gene has CDR1 MNHEY and CDR2 SVGEGT. The CDR3 length is 15 residues. With V trimmed by 2 bases and J by 3 bases, 4 bases remained unmatched. The CDR3 DNA is TGTGCCAGCAGTTACACTACAGGGGCCAATCAGCCCCAGCATTTT. Amino acid sequence: CASSYTTGANQPQHF.

V and J are TRBV2 and TRBJ2-3, with 10 bases that match TRBD1. The CDR3 has 14 residues. CDR1 is SNHLY and CDR2 is FYNNEI in the germline V gene. Unmatched junction bases numbered 8, after V lost 10 bases and J lost 4 bases. The DNA for the CDR3 is TGTGCCACCCCCAGGGACAGGGGTGCAGATACGCAGTATTTT. Encoded protein: CATPRDRGADTQYF.

V and J are TRBV21-1 and TRBJ2-1; TRBD1, as called in the table, went unchecked against the DNA. TRBV21-1 is a recognized pseudogene. The CDR3 sequence is 13 residues long. CDR3 residues: CASSPGTAGEQFF. The CDR3 DNA sequence: TGTGCCAGCAGCCCCGGGACAGCGGGTGAGCAGTTCTTC.

The chain links TRBV6-1 to TRBJ1-1, with D perhaps TRBD1 (5 bases). Trimming cost V 4 bases and J 1 base, with 16 bases left between them. The germline V gene has CDR1 MNHNS and CDR2 SASEGT. CDR3 length equals 16 residues. CDR3: CASSGIGALGNTEAFF. The DNA of the CDR3 is TGTGCCAGCAGTGGAATAGGGGCGCTGGGGAACACTGAAGCTTTCTTT.

The chain links TRBV6-5 to TRBJ1-4; 8 bases agree with TRBD1. The CDR3 spans 16 residues. J lost 3 bases, V lost 2 bases, and 5 bases had no gene match. Germline lookup yields CDR1 MNHEY and CDR2 SVGAGI. The CDR3 loop is CASSYRQQGANEKLFF. The CDR3 DNA is TGTGCCAGCAGTTACCGTCAACAGGGGGCTAATGAAAAACTGTTTTTT.

This chain uses TRBV2 with TRBJ2-7, with 12 nucleotides matching TRBD1. Trimming took 11 bases from V and 4 from J; bases not matched to a gene: 6. The CDR3 has 13 amino acids. Germline CDR1 SNHLY, CDR2 FYNNEI. The CDR3 DNA follows: TGTGCCGGGCGGGACAGGGGGCTGTACGAGCAGTACTTC. This translates into CAGRDRGLYEQYF.

V and J are TRBV6-4 and TRBJ1-2; 7 positions match TRBD1. CDR1 and CDR2 from the germline V gene are MRHNA and SNTAGT. The J segment lost 1 base and the V segment lost 0 bases, leaving 2 bases of the junction unmatched. CDR3 length: 15 amino acids. CDR3 region: CASSDSYRGNYGYTF. The CDR3 nucleotides are TGTGCCAGCAGTGACTCATACAGGGGTAACTATGGCTACACCTTC.

This rearrangement joins TRBV3-1 (or the pseudogene TRBV3-2) to TRBJ2-7; TRBD2 agrees at 12 bases. Germline lookup yields CDR1 LGHDT and CDR2 YNNKEL (reference sequence). This CDR3 is 15 amino acids long. With 5 bases clipped from V and 9 bases from J, the junction kept 11 bases outside the gene matches. The CDR3 loop reads CASSTLAGGSLRQYF. The CDR3 DNA reads TGTGCCAGCAGCACCCTAGCGGGGGGGTCCTTAAGGCAGTACTTC.

The chain is built from TRBV5-1 and TRBJ1-4; 7 bases match TRBD1. With 1 base clipped from V and 8 bases from J, the junction kept 5 bases outside the gene matches. The germline CDR1 and CDR2 sequences are SGHRS and YFSETQ. This CDR3 region has 14 residues. The CDR3 spells CASSLNRGSEKLFF. In DNA form, the CDR3 reads TGCGCCAGCAGCTTGAACAGGGGAAGCGAAAAACTGTTTTTT.